This TCR beta chain was profiled in a study of T cell repertoires in cytomegalovirus infection. Overall study: Used in the study were CMV epitopes, some recently identified and HLA-C-restricted, others well-studied and HLA-B-restricted. CMV infection and matching HLA type were both indicated by public TCR beta signatures. General observations from the study: Predominance within the ex vivo response was attributable to HLA-C-restricted CMV-specific TCR beta clonotypes.

MiXCR, run by TCRdb on the reads, gives a single entry per CDR3 protein. The table shows under 150,000 distinct CDR3 sequences, with over 30% occurring only once. A few counts support this clonotype. Its antigen is currently unknown. With 4 bases clipped from V and 2 bases from J, the junction kept 7 bases outside the gene matches. Germline V gene data show CDR1 as LNHNV and CDR2 as YYDKDF (reference sequence). The CDR3 runs to 15 residues. This clonotype originated in a human donor in good health (CMV status not recorded). Some clones in this sample may be carry-over from other donors' samples. The chain joins TRBV15 to TRBJ1-2; TRBD1 agrees at 7 bases. Sequences were derived from CD8+ T cells from cultured PBMCs, sampled from culture after CMV antigen stimulation. This CDR3 is CATSTGTDRNYGYTF. The CDR3 region has the DNA TGTGCCACCAGCACCGGGACGGACAGGAACTATGGCTACACCTTC.